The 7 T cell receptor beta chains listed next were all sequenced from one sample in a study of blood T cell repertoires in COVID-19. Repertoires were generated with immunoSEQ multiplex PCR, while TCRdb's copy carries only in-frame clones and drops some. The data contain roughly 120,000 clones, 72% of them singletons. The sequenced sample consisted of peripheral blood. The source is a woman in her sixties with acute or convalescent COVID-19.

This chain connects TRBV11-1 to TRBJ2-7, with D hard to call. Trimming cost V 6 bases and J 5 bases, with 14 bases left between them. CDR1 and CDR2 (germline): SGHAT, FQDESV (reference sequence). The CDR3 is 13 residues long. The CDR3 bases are TGTGCCAGCAGGTCACTACGGGTACACGAGCAGTACTTC. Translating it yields CASRSLRVHEQYF.

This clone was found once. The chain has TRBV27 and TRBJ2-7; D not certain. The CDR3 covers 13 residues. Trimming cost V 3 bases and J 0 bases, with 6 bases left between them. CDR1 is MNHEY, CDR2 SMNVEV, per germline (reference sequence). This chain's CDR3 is CASSFTGSYEQYF. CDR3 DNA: TGTGCCAGCAGTTTCACCGGCTCCTACGAGCAGTACTTC.

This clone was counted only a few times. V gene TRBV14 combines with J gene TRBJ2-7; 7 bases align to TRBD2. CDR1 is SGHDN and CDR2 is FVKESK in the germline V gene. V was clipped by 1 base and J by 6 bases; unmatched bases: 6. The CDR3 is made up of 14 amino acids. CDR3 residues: CASSQGWEGGEQYF. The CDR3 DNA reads TGTGCCAGCAGCCAAGGTTGGGAGGGAGGCGAGCAGTACTTC.

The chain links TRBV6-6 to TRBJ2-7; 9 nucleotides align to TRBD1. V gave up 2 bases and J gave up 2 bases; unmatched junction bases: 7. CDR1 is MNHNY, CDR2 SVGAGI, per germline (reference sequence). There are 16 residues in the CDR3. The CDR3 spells CASSYTTGGKAYEQYF. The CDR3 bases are TGTGCCAGCAGTTACACGACAGGGGGGAAGGCCTACGAGCAGTACTTC.

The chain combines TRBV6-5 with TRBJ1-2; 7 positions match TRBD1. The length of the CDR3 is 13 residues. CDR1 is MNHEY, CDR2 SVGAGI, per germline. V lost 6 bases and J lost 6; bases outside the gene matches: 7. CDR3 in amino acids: CASRGQFFHGYTF. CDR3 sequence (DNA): TGTGCCAGCAGGGGACAGTTTTTCCATGGCTACACCTTC.

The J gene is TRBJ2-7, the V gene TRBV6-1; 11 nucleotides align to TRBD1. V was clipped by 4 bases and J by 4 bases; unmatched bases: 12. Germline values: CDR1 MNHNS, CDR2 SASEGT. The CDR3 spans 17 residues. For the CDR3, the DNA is TGTGCCAGCAGTGGTGGACAGGGGGCGCTTATTTCTTACGAGCAGTACTTC. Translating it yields CASSGGQGALISYEQYF.

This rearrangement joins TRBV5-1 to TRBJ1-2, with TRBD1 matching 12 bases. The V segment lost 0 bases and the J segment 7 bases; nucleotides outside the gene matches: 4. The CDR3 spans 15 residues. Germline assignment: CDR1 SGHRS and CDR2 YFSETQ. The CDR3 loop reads CASSLDGTGGFGYTF. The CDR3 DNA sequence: TGCGCCAGCAGCTTGGACGGGACAGGGGGCTTTGGCTACACCTTC.